Below, one T cell receptor beta chain is given with its context. Its antigen is unknown. The entry originates in a study of cytomegalovirus exposure and HLA in healthy donors. Looking at the study overall: Genotyping of roughly 400 donors showed that 65% to 90% belonged to the Caucasian-associated ancestry cluster. Study-wide results and caveats: A later analysis showed that HLA-associated TCR beta chains had undergone more clonal expansion than equally common others. Among donors in an Asian-associated ancestry cluster, a later analysis reportedly found fewer N-insertions than the approximately 670-donor mean.

Germline CDR1 is MGHRA and CDR2 is YSYEKL. The CDR3 spans 17 residues. The V gene end was trimmed by 0 bases and the J gene end by 7 bases; junction bases not matched to a gene: 9. The PCR made use of 60 Vbeta and 13 Jbeta primers. Method: immunoSEQ multiplex PCR; TCRdb's copy keeps in-frame clones and lacks some. This table holds fewer than 200,000 clones, approximately 78% found once. The specimen sequenced was PBMCs. The sequence came from a woman aged 18-35 years in good health and CMV-seronegative. This chain uses TRBV4-1 with TRBJ1-2; 12 nucleotides align to TRBD1. This CDR3 is CASSQDGTGTGGFGYTF. The CDR3, as DNA: TGCGCCAGCAGCCAAGATGGAACCGGGACAGGGGGCTTTGGCTACACCTTC.